This TCR beta chain was recovered during a study of blood T cell repertoires in COVID-19. Background on the study: Acute and convalescent COVID-19 specimens originated in the United States, Italy and Spain. PBMCs, B-cell-depleted T cells, or T cells provided the cDNA or gDNA that made up the material.

Assay: immunoSEQ multiplex PCR; the TCRdb copy retains only in-frame clones and omits some. This sample has under 300,000 clones, with around 81% found just once. Looked up from germline, CDR1 is SGDLS and CDR2 is YYNGEE. The ends were cut back, 4 bases at V and 0 bases at J, with 7 bases in the middle. The CDR3 extends over 14 amino acids. The receptor was derived from a man aged 25-40 years who had recovered from COVID-19. The chain uses TRBV9 and TRBJ2-2; D unresolved. The sequenced sample was peripheral blood. CDR3 loop: CASSPRTNTGELFF. CDR3 nucleotides: TGTGCCAGCAGCCCTAGGACGAACACCGGGGAGCTGTTTTTT.